A single sample gave rise to the 19 T cell receptor beta chains below, sequenced in a study of T cells after yellow fever vaccination. TCRdb itself ran the 5' RACE reads through MiXCR, one entry per CDR3 protein. The data show tens of thousands of distinct CDR3 sequences, around 6.2% seen once. Sequenced material: CD4+ T cells sorted from PBMCs, taken more than 13 days after the first yellow fever vaccination. These receptors all come from a man between 18 and 29 years old who received the YFV17D yellow fever vaccine.

This clonotype has a count of ten or more. The V gene is TRBV5-4, the J gene TRBJ1-6, with 8 bases matching TRBD1. The CDR3 is 16 residues long. Unmatched junction bases numbered 3, after V lost 0 bases and J lost 4 bases. Germline V gives CDR1 SGHNT, CDR2 YYREEE (reference sequence). The chain's CDR3 is CASSLGGTGYNSPLHF. CDR3 coding DNA: TGTGCCAGCAGCTTGGGGGGGACAGGTTATAATTCACCCCTCCACTTT.

This clonotype was seen repeatedly, ten times or more. The chain carries TRBV9 and TRBJ2-3; the D gene is possibly TRBD2 (6 bases). The germline gives CDR1 SGDLS, CDR2 YYNGEE. The CDR3 consists of 16 residues. Trimming took 3 bases from V and 0 from J, leaving 14 bases between them. CDR3 residues: CASSARAGSSTDTQYF. CDR3 DNA: TGTGCCAGCAGCGCCAGAGCGGGTTCTAGCACAGATACGCAGTATTTT.

This clonotype was counted many times. The chain recombines TRBV7-9 with TRBJ2-7; D is unresolved. CDR3 length equals 15 residues. V lost 5 bases to trimming and J lost 4 bases, with 18 bases between them. From germline, CDR1 is SEHNR and CDR2 FQNEAQ (reference sequence). The CDR3 is CASSDSSQTVYEQYF. The CDR3 bases are TGTGCCAGCAGCGACTCCTCGCAGACCGTTTACGAGCAGTACTTC.

This clonotype was counted ten times or more. The chain has TRBV5-5 and TRBJ1-1; D uncertain. V lost 5 bases, J lost 3 bases, and 5 bases lay in between. This CDR3 contains 11 residues. In germline, CDR1 is SGHKS, CDR2 YYEKEE (reference sequence). This CDR3 is CASRRDTEAFF. The CDR3 DNA sequence: TGTGCCAGCAGGAGGGACACTGAAGCTTTCTTT.

Ten or more counts support this clonotype. The rearrangement uses TRBV24-1 and TRBJ2-1; no clear D gene. Looked up from germline, CDR1 is KGHDR and CDR2 is SFDVKD. The CDR3 extends over 13 amino acids. Trimming removed 4 bases from V and 9 bases from J, with 12 bases in between. CDR3 in DNA: TGTGCCACCAGTGACCCCGGACGGTTTGAGCAGTTCTTC. This translates into CATSDPGRFEQFF.

This clonotype was observed at least ten times. J is TRBJ2-5 and V is TRBV5-5, with D maybe TRBD1 (5 bases). The CDR3 consists of 14 residues. Trimming removed 5 bases from V and 4 bases from J, with 15 bases in between. Germline CDR1 is SGHKS and CDR2 is YYEKEE (reference sequence). CDR3 amino acids: CASRSGYGRETQYF. The CDR3 region has the DNA TGTGCCAGCAGGTCAGGGTACGGACGAGAGACCCAGTACTTC.

In its sample, this clonotype was seen many times. V is TRBV6-1 and J is TRBJ2-7; TRBD1 agrees at 7 bases. Losses at the gene ends were 6 bases for V and 0 bases for J; bases not matched to a gene: 2. The CDR3 has 13 residues. Germline lookup yields CDR1 MNHNS and CDR2 SASEGT. The CDR3 spells CASRRTGSYEQYF. In DNA form, the CDR3 reads TGTGCCAGCAGGCGGACAGGCTCCTACGAGCAGTACTTC.

This clonotype was seen repeatedly, ten times or more. One junction end disagrees with the germline gene, perhaps due to a read error. V and J are TRBV7-7 and TRBJ2-1; D gene ambiguous. From germline, CDR1 is SSHAT and CDR2 FNYEAQ (reference sequence). The CDR3 is made up of 15 amino acids. CDR3 residues: CASSLELSSYNEQFF. The CDR3 DNA is TGTGCTAGCAGCTTAGAATTGAGCTCCTACAATGAGCAGTTCTTC. The complete variable domain, with remaining parts taken from reference TRBV7-7 and TRBJ2-1, reads GAGVSQSPRYKVTKRGQDVTLRCDPISSHATLYWYQQALGQGPEFLTYFNYEAQPDKSGLPSDRFSAERPEGSISTLTIQRTEQRDSAMYRCASSLELSSYNEQFFGPGTRLTVL.

This clonotype was recorded many times. The chain combines TRBV19 with TRBJ1-2; TRBD1 agrees at 7 bases. Germline V gene sequence: CDR1 LNHDA, CDR2 SQIVND (reference sequence). The CDR3 totals 15 residues. Germline trimming cut 5 bases from V and 5 bases from J; bases unmatched to any gene: 11. This CDR3 is CASSVGQRIRYGYTF. The CDR3, as DNA: TGTGCCAGTAGTGTGGGACAGCGGATAAGATATGGCTACACCTTC. The whole variable domain, remainder taken from reference TRBV19 and TRBJ1-2, is DGGITQSPKYLFRKEGQNVTLSCEQNLNHDAMYWYRQDPGQGLRLIYYSQIVNDFQKGDIAEGYSVSREKKESFPLTVTSAQKNPTAFYLCASSVGQRIRYGYTFGSGTRLTVV.

This clonotype showed up many times. V and J are TRBV2 and TRBJ2-6; D call uncertain. Trimming left V 6 bases short and J 0 bases short, with 9 bases between. Per the germline V gene, CDR1 is SNHLY and CDR2 is FYNNEI. The CDR3 loop spans 15 amino acids. This chain's CDR3 is CASSVLVSGANVLTF. The CDR3 DNA reads as TGTGCCAGCAGCGTGCTCGTCTCTGGGGCCAACGTCCTGACTTTC.

This clonotype was seen a few times. The chain recombines TRBV3-1 with TRBJ2-6; D may be TRBD1 (6 bases). The CDR3 is 20 amino acids. Germline V lookup: CDR1 LGHDT, CDR2 YNNKEL (reference sequence). V lost 0 bases, J lost 0 bases, and 18 bases lay in between. The CDR3 here is CASSQDGGPGPPSGANVLTF. CDR3 DNA sequence: TGTGCCAGCAGCCAAGATGGGGGCCCGGGTCCTCCCTCTGGGGCCAACGTCCTGACTTTC.

This clonotype was recorded at least ten times. The chain couples TRBV19 to TRBJ2-1; D could derive from TRBD1 or TRBD2 (5 bases each). V shed 4 bases and J shed 8 bases, with 18 bases lying between them. Germline assignment: CDR1 LNHDA and CDR2 SQIVND (reference sequence). This CDR3 spans 15 amino acids. The CDR3 region has the DNA TGTGCCAGTAGTACTACCGGGACCTATCGTCATGAGCAGTTCTTC. Encoded protein: CASSTTGTYRHEQFF.

V is TRBV29-1 and J is TRBJ1-5; 9 bases line up with TRBD1. V lost 6 bases to trimming and J lost 5 bases; unmatched junction nucleotides: 8. This CDR3 is 14 amino acids long. From germline, CDR1 is SQVTM and CDR2 ANQGSEA. The DNA for the CDR3 is TGCAGCGTGGGAACAGGGGGCGCCGATCAGCCCCAGCATTTT. Protein: CSVGTGGADQPQHF.

Many counts were recorded for this clonotype. The V gene is TRBV7-3, the J gene TRBJ2-7, with a possible D match to TRBD1 (6 bases). Germline values: CDR1 SGHTA, CDR2 FQGTGA. CDR3 length equals 13 residues. Trimming shortened V by 2 bases and J by 6 bases, and 11 bases separated the two germline ends. CDR3 coding DNA: TGTGCCAGCAGCTTATATGCAGGGGCCGAGCAGTACGTC. Encoded protein: CASSLYAGAEQYV.

This clonotype was seen repeatedly, ten times or more. The rearrangement joins TRBV7-2 to TRBJ2-3; D assignment may be TRBD1 or TRBD2 (5 bases each). V was pared by 5 bases and J by 3 bases, with 15 bases between. CDR1 is SGHTA, CDR2 FQGNSA, per germline. The CDR3 totals 15 residues. In nucleotides, the CDR3 is TGTGCCAGCAGCCCGGGGCCGGGGCGGACAGATACGCAGTATTTT. Amino acids: CASSPGPGRTDTQYF.

The chain couples TRBV12-3 or TRBV12-4 to TRBJ1-3; D is possibly TRBD1 (6 bases). Trimming removed 4 bases from V and 8 bases from J, with 15 bases in between. This CDR3 is 14 amino acids long. The CDR3 loop reads CASSYFAGEDTIYF. CDR3 DNA sequence: TGTGCCAGCAGTTATTTCGCAGGGGAGGACACCATATATTTT.

This clonotype occurred many times. The chain combines TRBV12-3 or TRBV12-4 with TRBJ2-3, with D perhaps TRBD1 (5 bases). V was trimmed by 10 bases and J by 4 bases, leaving 15 bases between them. This CDR3 is 13 amino acids long. CDR3 nucleotides: TGTGCCACCCGTATAGGGGTCTCAGATACGCAGTATTTT. Translated: CATRIGVSDTQYF.

This clonotype was detected ten times or more. The chain recombines TRBV4-2 with TRBJ2-1; 10 positions match TRBD2. Looked up from germline, CDR1 is LGHNA and CDR2 is YNFKEQ. Trimming cost V 4 bases and J 7 bases; bases outside gene matches: 10. CDR3 length: 16 amino acids. CDR3 nucleotides: TGTGCCAGCAGCCCATATAGCGGGGGGACGGGGAATGAGCAGTTCTTC. Residues: CASSPYSGGTGNEQFF.

There are many counts of this clonotype. This sequence joins TRBV3-1 and TRBJ2-3; D is possibly TRBD1 (8 bases). CDR1 is LGHDT, CDR2 YNNKEL, per germline (reference sequence). The V and J ends lost 4 bases and 6 bases respectively, with 20 bases between them. The CDR3 is 16 residues long. In DNA form, the CDR3 reads TGTGCCAGCAGCCCACAGGGGGGGCCGCCTCACGATACGCAGTATTTT. This sequence encodes CASSPQGGPPHDTQYF.